This is a list of T cell receptor beta chains from one sample in a study of neurological immune-mediated disorders. TCRdb fed the 5' RACE reads into MiXCR, producing one record per CDR3 protein. The repertoire holds over 50,000 distinct CDR3 sequences, roughly 5.6% seen once, with around 6% in the top ten. Sample: PBMCs. These receptors were collected from a human donor with multiple sclerosis. The donor label of this sample is uncertain. The CDR3 runs from the conserved cysteine through the conserved F or W. The D gene is left open where the match is weak. Rows give clone size only sometimes, using once, few, many, or a class for an expanded clone.

TRBJ2-1 TRBD2 TRBV4-1 16 many TGCGCCAGCAGCTTAAGACTAGCGGGGGGGCCAGGTGAGCAGTTCTTC CASSLRLAGGPGEQFF
TRBJ1-1 NA TRBV3-1 12 many TGTGCCAGCAGCCCTCTGGGGTTTGAAGCTTTCTTT CASSPLGFEAFF
TRBJ2-5 NA TRBV5-1 16 many TGCGCCAGCAGCTGGGGCCGGGGGCGAACGGTTGGGACCCAGTACTTC CASSWGRGRTVGTQYF
TRBJ1-4 NA TRBV5-5 16 many TGTGCCAGCAGTCTGAACTTACACCCATACGGGGAAAAACTGTTTTTT CASSLNLHPYGEKLFF
TRBJ2-1 TRBD2 TRBV5-1 16 many TGCGCCAGCAGCTCCTTAGCGGGGGGCCGAGACAATGAGCAGTTCTTC CASSSLAGGRDNEQFF
TRBJ1-2 NA TRBV2 13 many TGTGCCAGCAGTGGCGGGTTCCCTAGTGGCTACACCTTC CASSGGFPSGYTF
TRBJ2-3 TRBD2 TRBV4-1 15 many TGCGCCAGCGGGACGGGACTAGCGGCGGCGGATACGCAGTATTTT CASGTGLAAADTQYF
TRBJ2-2 NA TRBV7-9 12 many TGTGCCAGCAGCCCAAAATTCCGGGAGCTGTTTTTT CASSPKFRELFF
TRBJ1-2 NA TRBV20-1 12 many TGCAGTGCTAGTACTGGACCCTATGGCTACACCTTC CSASTGPYGYTF
TRBJ2-1 NA TRBV20-1 15 many TGCAGTGCTAGACCCGGGGGGCACGACGGGGTTGAGCAGTTCTTC CSARPGGHDGVEQFF
TRBJ1-1 NA TRBV5-1 16 many TGCGCCAGCAGCAACCGACAGCGACTCATGAACACTGAAGCTTTCTTT CASSNRQRLMNTEAFF
TRBJ2-6 TRBD1 TRBV5-1 16 many TGCGCCAGCAGCCACAGGGGGTACTCTGGGGCCAACGTCCTGACTTTC CASSHRGYSGANVLTF
TRBJ1-2 TRBD1 TRBV6-1 15 many TGTGCCAGCAGTGGAGGACAGGGGGCTTCGTATGGCTACACCTTC CASSGGQGASYGYTF
TRBJ1-1 NA TRBV7-8 13 many TGTGCCAGCAGCTTACCGCCGAACGCTGAAGCTTTCTTT CASSLPPNAEAFF
TRBJ1-2 NA TRBV24-1 14 many TGTGCCACCCGCGGTCAGCCCCCTTACTATGGCTACACCTTC CATRGQPPYYGYTF
TRBJ2-1 NA TRBV5-6 13 many TGTGCCAGCAGCTCCGAAGAAGTCGGGGAGCAGTTCTTC CASSSEEVGEQFF
TRBJ2-7 TRBD1 TRBV20-1 14 many TGCAGTGCTAGAGTGCAGGGGGCTCTGCACGAGCAGTACTTC CSARVQGALHEQYF
TRBJ1-2 NA TRBV10-3 12 many TGTGCCATCAGTGCCCTGGATTATGGCTACACCTTC CAISALDYGYTF
TRBJ2-2 NA TRBV18 12 NA TGTGCCAGCTCACCACCGTCCGGGGAGCTGTTTTTT CASSPPSGELFF
TRBJ1-5 NA TRBV15 14 many TGTGCCACCAGCAGAGATCACGGGGACCGGCCCCAGCATTTT CATSRDHGDRPQHF
TRBJ2-1 NA TRBV7-9 12 once TGTGCCAGCAGCCCCACCCCAGAGGAGCAGTTCTTC CASSPTPEEQFF
TRBJ1-2 NA TRBV5-1 15 many TGCGCCAGCAGCTTACTCCTGTCTGGCGGCTATGGCTACACCTTC CASSLLLSGGYGYTF
TRBJ1-5 NA TRBV27 16 many TGTGCCAGCAGGGGGCGTGGGGGCTTCGGCAATCAGCCCCAGCATTTC CASRGRGGFGNQPQHF
TRBJ2-2 NA TRBV7-6 15 many TGTGCCAGCAGCTTGGGCAGGCCAGGCACCGGGGAGCTGTTTTTT CASSLGRPGTGELFF
TRBJ2-1 TRBD2 TRBV24-1 15 few TGTGCCACCAGTGACGAAGCGGGGGGGGTCGATGAGCAGTTCTTC CATSDEAGGVDEQFF
TRBJ2-4 NA TRBV7-2 14 many TGTGCCAGCAGCTTCCTGCCGGATCTGGGCATTCAGTACTTC CASSFLPDLGIQYF
TRBJ2-3 TRBD2 TRBV7-9 19 many TGTGCCAGCAGGTACTCCGGGACTAGCGGGGTAGCGCTAACAGATACGCAGTATTTT CASRYSGTSGVALTDTQYF
TRBJ1-5 NA TRBV5-1 14 many TGCGCCAGCAGCTTGGAGGGATCCGGTCAGCCCCAGCATTTT CASSLEGSGQPQHF
TRBJ2-2 TRBD1 TRBV5-6 15 few TGTGCCAGCAGATACGGACAGGGATACACCGGGGAGCTGTTTTTT CASRYGQGYTGELFF
TRBJ2-1 NA TRBV3-1 12 many TGTGCCAGCAGCGCCCGCGTCAATGAGCAGTTCTTC CASSARVNEQFF
TRBJ2-2 NA TRBV20-1 13 many TGCAGTGCTCCTCACGACAGCACCGGGGAGCTGTTTTTT CSAPHDSTGELFF
TRBJ1-1 NA TRBV5-8 13 many TGTGCCAGCAGCCCGGGAAGATACACTGAAGCTTTCTTT CASSPGRYTEAFF
TRBJ1-5 NA TRBV15 12 many TGTGCCACCCGGGCCTTCAATCAGCCCCAGCATTTT CATRAFNQPQHF
TRBJ2-3 NA TRBV20-1 16 many TGCAGTGCCTATAAGAAAGATAAGATGAACACAGATACGCAGTATTTT CSAYKKDKMNTDTQYF
TRBJ1-2 NA TRBV5-1 14 few TGCGCCAGCAGCTTGGAATTCCCCCGGGAAGGCTACACCTTC CASSLEFPREGYTF
TRBJ1-6 TRBD1 TRBV10-3 14 NA TGTGCCACCGGGACAGGGGCCTCTAATTCACCCCTCCACTTT CATGTGASNSPLHF
TRBJ2-1 TRBD2 TRBV24-1 15 many TGTGCCACCGGGTATGGGGGGGGGTCCTACAATGAGCAGTTCTTC CATGYGGGSYNEQFF